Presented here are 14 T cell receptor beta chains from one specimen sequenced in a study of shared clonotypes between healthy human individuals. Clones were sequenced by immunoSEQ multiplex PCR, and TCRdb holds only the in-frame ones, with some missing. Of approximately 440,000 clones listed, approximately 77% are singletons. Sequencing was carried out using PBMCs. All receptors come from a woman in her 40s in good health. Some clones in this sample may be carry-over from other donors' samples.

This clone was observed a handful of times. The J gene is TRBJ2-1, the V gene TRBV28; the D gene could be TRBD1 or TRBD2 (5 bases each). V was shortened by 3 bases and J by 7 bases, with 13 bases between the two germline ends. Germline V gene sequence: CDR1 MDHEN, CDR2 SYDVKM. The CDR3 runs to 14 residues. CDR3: CASSFLGRKNEQFF. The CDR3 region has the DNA TGTGCCAGCAGTTTTCTGGGACGAAAAAATGAGCAGTTCTTC. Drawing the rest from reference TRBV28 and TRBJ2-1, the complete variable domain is DVKVTQSSRYLVKRTGEKVFLECVQDMDHENMFWYRQDPGLGLRLIYFSYDVKMKEKGDIPEGYSVSREKKERFSLILESASTNQTSMYLCASSFLGRKNEQFFGPGTRLTVL.

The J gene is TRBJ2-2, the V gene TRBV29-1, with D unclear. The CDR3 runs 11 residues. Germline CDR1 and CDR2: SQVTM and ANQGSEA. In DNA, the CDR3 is TGCAGTGCCACGGTGGGCGGGGAGCTGTTTTTT. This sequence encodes CSATVGGELFF.

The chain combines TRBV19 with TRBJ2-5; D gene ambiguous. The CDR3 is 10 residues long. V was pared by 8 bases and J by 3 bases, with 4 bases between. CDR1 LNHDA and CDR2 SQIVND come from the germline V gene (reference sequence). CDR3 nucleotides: TGTGCCAGTGGTGAAGAGACCCAGTACTTC. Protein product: CASGEETQYF.

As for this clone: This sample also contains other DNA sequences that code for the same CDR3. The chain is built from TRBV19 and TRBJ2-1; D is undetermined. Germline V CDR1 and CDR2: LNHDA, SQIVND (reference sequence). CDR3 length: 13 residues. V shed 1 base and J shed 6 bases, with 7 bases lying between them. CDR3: CASSIGSLNEQFF. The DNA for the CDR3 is TGTGCCAGTAGTATAGGTTCCCTCAATGAGCAGTTCTTC.

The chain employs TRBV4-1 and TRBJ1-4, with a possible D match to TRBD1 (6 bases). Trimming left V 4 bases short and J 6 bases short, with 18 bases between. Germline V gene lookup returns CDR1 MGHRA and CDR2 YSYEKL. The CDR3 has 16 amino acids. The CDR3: CASSRVWGGSDEKLFF. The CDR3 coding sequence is TGCGCCAGCAGCCGCGTTTGGGGGGGCTCGGATGAAAAACTGTTTTTT.

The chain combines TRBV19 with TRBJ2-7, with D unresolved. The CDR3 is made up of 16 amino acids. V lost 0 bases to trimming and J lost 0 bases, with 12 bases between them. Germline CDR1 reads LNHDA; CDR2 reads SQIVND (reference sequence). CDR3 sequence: CASSIDTPGCSYEQYF. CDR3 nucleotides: TGTGCCAGTAGTATAGATACGCCAGGTTGCTCCTACGAGCAGTACTTC.

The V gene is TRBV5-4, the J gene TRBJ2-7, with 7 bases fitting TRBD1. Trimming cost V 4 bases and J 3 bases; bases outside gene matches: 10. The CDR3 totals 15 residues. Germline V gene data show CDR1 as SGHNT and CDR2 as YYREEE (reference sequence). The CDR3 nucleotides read TGTGCCAGCAGCCCCGACAGGGCCACTAACTACGAGCAGTACTTC. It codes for CASSPDRATNYEQYF.

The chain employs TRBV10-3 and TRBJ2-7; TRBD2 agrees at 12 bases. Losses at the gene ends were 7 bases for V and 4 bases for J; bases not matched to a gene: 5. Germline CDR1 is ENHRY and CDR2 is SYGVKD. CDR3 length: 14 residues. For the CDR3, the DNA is TGTGCCATCACCCCGACTAGCGGGAGTTACGAGCAGTACTTC. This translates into CAITPTSGSYEQYF.

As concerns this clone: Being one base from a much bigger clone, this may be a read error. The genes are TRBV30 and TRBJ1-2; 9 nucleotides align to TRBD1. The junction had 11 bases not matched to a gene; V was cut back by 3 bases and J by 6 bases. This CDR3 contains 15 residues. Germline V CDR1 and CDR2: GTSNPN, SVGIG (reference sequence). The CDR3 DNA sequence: TGTGCCTGGAGCGGCTTGGGACAGGGTTCCCATGGCTACACCTTC. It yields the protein CAWSGLGQGSHGYTF.

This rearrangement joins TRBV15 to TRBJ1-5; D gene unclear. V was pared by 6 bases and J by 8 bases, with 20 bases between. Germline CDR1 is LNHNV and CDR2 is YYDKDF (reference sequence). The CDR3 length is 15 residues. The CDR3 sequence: CATRPSARDWEPQHF. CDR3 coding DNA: TGTGCCACCAGACCCTCGGCCCGCGACTGGGAGCCCCAGCATTTT. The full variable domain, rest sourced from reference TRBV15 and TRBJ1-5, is DAMVIQNPRYQVTQFGKPVTLSCSQTLNHNVMYWYQQKSSQAPKLLFHYYDKDFNNEADTPDNFQSRRPNTSFCFLDIRSPGLGDTAMYLCATRPSARDWEPQHFGDGTRLSIL.

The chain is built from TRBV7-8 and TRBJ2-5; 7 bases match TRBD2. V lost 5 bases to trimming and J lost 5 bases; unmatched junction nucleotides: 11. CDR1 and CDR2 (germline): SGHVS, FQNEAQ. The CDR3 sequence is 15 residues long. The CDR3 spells CASSPVGGVRETQYF. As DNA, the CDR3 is TGTGCCAGCAGCCCGGTGGGGGGGGTGCGGGAGACCCAGTACTTC.

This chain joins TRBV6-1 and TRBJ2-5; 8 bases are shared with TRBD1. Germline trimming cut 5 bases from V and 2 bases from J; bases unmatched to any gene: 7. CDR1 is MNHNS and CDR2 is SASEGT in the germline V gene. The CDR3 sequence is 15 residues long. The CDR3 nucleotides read TGTGCCAGCAGTATTGACAGGGGTGGGCAAGAGACCCAGTACTTC. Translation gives CASSIDRGGQETQYF.

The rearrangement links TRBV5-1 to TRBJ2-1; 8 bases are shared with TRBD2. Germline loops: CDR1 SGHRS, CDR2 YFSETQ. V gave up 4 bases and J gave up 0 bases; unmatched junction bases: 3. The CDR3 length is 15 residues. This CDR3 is CASSPGTSSYNEQFF. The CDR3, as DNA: TGCGCCAGCAGCCCGGGGACTAGCTCCTACAATGAGCAGTTCTTC.

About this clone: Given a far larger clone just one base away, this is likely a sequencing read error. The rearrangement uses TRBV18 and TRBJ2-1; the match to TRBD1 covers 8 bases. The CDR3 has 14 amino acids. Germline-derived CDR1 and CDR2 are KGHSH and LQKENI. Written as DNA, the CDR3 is TGTGCCAGCCCACCATCGACAGGGGCCGGTGAGCAGTTCTTC. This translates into CASPPSTGAGEQFF.